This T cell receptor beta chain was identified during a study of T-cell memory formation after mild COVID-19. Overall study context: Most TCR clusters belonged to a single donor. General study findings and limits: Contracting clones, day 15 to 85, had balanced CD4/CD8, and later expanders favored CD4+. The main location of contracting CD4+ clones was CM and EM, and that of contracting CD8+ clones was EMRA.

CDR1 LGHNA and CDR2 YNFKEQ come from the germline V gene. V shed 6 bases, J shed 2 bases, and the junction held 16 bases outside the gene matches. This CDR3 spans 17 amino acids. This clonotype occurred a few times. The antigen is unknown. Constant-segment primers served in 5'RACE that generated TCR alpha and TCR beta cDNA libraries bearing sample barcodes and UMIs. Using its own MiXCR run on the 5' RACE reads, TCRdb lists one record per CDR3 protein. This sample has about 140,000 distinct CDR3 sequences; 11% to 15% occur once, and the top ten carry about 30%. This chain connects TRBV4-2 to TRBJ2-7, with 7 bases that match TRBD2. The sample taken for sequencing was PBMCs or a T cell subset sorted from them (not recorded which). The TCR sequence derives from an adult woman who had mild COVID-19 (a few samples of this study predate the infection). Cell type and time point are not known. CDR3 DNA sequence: TGTGCCAGCAGAATGGAGGGAGGGAAAGACCGTCCCTACGAGCAGTACTTC. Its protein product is CASRMEGGKDRPYEQYF.